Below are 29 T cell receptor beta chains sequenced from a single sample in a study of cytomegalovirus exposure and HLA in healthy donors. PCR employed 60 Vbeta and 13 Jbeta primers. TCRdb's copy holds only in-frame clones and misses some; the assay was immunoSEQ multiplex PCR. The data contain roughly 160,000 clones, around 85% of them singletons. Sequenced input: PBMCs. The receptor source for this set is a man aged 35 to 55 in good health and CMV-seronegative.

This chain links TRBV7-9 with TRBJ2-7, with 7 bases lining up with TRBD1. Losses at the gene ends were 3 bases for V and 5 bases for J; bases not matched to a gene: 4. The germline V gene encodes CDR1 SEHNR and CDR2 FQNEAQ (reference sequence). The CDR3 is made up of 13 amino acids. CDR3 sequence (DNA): TGTGCCAGCAGCTTGAGCCAGGGGGACGAGCAGTACTTC. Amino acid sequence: CASSLSQGDEQYF.

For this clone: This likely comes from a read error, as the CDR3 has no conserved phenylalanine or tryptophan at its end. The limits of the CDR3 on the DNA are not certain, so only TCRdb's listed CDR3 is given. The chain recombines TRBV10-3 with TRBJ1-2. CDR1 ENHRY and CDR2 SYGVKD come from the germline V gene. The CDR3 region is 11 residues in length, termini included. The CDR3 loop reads CAISESKGAGA.

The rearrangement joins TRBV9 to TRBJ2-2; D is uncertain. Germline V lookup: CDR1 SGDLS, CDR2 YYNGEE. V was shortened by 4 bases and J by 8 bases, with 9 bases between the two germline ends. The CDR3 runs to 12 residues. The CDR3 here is CASSSLQGELFF. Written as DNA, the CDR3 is TGTGCCAGCAGCTCCCTACAGGGGGAGCTGTTTTTT.

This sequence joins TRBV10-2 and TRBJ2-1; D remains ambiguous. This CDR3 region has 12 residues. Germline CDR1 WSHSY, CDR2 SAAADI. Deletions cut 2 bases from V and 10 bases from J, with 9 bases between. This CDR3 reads CASSEGVPEQFF. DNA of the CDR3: TGCGCCAGCAGTGAGGGAGTTCCAGAGCAGTTCTTC.

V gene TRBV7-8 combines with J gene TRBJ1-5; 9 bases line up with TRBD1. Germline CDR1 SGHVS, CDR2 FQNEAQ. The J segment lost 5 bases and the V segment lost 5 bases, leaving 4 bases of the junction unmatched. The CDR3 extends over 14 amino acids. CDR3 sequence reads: CASSRDRVDQPQHF. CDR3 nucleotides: TGTGCCAGCAGCCGGGACAGGGTGGATCAGCCCCAGCATTTT.

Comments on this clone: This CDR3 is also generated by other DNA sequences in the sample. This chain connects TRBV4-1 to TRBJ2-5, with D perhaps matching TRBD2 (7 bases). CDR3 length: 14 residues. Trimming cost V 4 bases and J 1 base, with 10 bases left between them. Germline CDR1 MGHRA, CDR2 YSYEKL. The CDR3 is CASSLGGPQETQYF. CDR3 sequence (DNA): TGCGCCAGCAGCCTGGGGGGGCCCCAAGAGACCCAGTACTTC.

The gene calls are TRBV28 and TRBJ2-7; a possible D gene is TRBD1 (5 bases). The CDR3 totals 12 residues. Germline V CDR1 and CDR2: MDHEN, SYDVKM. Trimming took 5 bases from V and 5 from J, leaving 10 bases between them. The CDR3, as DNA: TGTGCCAGCAGTCTCGTAGGGGACGAGCAGTACTTC. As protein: CASSLVGDEQYF.

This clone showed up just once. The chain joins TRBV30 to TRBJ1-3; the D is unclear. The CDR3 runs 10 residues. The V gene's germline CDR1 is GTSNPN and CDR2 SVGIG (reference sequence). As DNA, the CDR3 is TGTGCGGCGGCTTTAAACACCATATATTTT. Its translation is CAAALNTIYF.

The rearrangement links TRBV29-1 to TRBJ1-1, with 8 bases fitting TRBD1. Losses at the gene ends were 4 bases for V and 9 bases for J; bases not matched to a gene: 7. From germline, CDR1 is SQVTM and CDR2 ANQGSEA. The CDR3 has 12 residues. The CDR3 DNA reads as TGCAGCGTTGGGACCACAGGGGGGAAAGCTTTCTTT. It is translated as CSVGTTGGKAFF.

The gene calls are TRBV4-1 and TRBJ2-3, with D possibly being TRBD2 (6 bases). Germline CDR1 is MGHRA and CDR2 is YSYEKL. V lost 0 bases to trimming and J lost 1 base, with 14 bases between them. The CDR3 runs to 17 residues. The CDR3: CASSQESMASGTDTQYF. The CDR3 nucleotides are TGCGCCAGCAGCCAAGAGTCGATGGCTAGCGGCACAGATACGCAGTATTTT.

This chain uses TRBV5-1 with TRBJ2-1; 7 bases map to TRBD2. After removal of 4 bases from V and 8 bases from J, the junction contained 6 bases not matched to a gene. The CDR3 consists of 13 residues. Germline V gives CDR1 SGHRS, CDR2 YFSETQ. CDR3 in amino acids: CASSSGVGDEQFF. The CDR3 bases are TGCGCCAGCAGCAGCGGGGTGGGCGATGAGCAGTTCTTC. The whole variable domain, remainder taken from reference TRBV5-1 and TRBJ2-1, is KAGVTQTPRYLIKTRGQQVTLSCSPISGHRSVSWYQQTPGQGLQFLFEYFSETQRNKGNFPGRFSGRQFSNSRSEMNVSTLELGDSALYLCASSSGVGDEQFFGPGTRLTVL.

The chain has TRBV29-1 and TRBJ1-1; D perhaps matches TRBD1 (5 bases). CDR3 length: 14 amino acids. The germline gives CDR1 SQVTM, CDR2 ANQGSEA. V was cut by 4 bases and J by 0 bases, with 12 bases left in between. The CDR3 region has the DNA TGCAGCGTTGTGGTGCGGGGCATGAACACTGAAGCTTTCTTT. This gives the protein CSVVVRGMNTEAFF.

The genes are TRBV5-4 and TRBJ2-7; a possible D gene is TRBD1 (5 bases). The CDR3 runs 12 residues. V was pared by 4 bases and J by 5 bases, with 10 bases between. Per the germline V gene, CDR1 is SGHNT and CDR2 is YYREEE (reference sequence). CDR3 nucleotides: TGTGCCAGCAGCCCCGACAGTAACGAGCAGTACTTC. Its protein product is CASSPDSNEQYF.

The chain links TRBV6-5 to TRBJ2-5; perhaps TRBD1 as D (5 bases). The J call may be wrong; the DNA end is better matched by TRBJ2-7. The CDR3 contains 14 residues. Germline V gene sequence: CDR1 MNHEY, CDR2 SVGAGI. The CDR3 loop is CASRPREGAYEQYF. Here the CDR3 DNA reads TGTGCCAGCAGACCCAGGGAAGGGGCCTACGAGCAGTACTTC.

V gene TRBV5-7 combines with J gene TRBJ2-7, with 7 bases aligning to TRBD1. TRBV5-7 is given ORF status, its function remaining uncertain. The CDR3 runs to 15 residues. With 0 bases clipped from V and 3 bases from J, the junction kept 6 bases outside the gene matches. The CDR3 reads CASSLARGDSYEQYF. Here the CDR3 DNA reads TGTGCCAGCAGCTTGGCCAGAGGGGACAGCTACGAGCAGTACTTC.

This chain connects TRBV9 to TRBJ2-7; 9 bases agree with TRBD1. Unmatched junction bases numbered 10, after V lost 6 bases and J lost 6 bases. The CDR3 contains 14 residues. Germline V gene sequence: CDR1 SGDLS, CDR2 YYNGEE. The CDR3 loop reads CASNRIGTGSEQYF. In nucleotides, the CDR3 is TGTGCCAGCAACCGAATCGGGACAGGGTCCGAGCAGTACTTC. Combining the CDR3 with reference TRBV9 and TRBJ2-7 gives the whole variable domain DSGVTQTPKHLITATGQRVTLRCSPRSGDLSVYWYQQSLDQGLQFLIQYYNGEERAKGNILERFSAQQFPDLHSELNLSSLELGDSALYFCASNRIGTGSEQYFGPGTRLTVT.

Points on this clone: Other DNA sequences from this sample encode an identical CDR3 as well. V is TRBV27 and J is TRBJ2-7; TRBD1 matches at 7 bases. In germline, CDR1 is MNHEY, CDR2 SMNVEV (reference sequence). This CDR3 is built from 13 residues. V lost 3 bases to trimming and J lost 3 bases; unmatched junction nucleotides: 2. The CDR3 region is CASSLGTVYEQYF. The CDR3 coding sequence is TGTGCCAGCAGTTTGGGGACAGTCTACGAGCAGTACTTC.

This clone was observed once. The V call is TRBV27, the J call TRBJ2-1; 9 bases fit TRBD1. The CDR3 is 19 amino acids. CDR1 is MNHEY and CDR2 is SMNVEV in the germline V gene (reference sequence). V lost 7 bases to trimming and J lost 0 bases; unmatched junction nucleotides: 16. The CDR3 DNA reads TGTGCCAGCACCAAACGTGCACAGGGGGCGGGGAGCTCCTACAATGAGCAGTTCTTC. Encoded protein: CASTKRAQGAGSSYNEQFF.

This CDR3 reads CASSPGASEQYF. The CDR3 DNA reads TGTGCCAGTAGTCCTGGGGCGAGCGAGCAGTACTTC. This chain connects TRBV19 to TRBJ2-7; D may be TRBD1 (5 bases). The CDR3 consists of 12 residues. Germline lookup yields CDR1 LNHDA and CDR2 SQIVND (reference sequence). V was trimmed by 5 bases and J by 6 bases, leaving 11 bases between them. Full variable domain (rest looked up from reference TRBV19 and TRBJ2-7): DGGITQSPKYLFRKEGQNVTLSCEQNLNHDAMYWYRQDPGQGLRLIYYSQIVNDFQKGDIAEGYSVSREKKESFPLTVTSAQKNPTAFYLCASSPGASEQYFGPGTRLTVT.

CDR3 coding DNA: TGTGCCAGCACCCCTGGACTAGGCGGCTACACCTTC. It translates to CASTPGLGGYTF. This chain joins TRBV6-5 and TRBJ1-2; D uncertain. There are 12 residues in the CDR3. Trimming pared 7 bases from V and 8 bases from J, leaving 14 bases between. Germline CDR1 MNHEY, CDR2 SVGAGI.

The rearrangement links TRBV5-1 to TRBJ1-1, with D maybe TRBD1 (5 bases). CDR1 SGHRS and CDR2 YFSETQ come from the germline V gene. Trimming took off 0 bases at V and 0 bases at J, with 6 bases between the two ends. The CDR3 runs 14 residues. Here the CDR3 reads CASSLAGMNTEAFF. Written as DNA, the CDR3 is TGCGCCAGCAGCTTGGCAGGGATGAACACTGAAGCTTTCTTT. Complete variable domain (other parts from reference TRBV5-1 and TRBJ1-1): KAGVTQTPRYLIKTRGQQVTLSCSPISGHRSVSWYQQTPGQGLQFLFEYFSETQRNKGNFPGRFSGRQFSNSRSEMNVSTLELGDSALYLCASSLAGMNTEAFFGQGTRLTVV.

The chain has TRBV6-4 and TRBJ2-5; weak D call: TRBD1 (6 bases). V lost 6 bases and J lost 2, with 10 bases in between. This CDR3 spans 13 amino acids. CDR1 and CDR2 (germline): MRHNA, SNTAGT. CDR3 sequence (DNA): TGTGCCAGCAGCGCGGACAGTCAAGAGACCCAGTACTTC. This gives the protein CASSADSQETQYF.

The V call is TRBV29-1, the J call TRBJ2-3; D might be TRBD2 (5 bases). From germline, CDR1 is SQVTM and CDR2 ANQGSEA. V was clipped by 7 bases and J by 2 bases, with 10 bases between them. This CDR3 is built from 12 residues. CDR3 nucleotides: TGCAGCGCCTCACTAGACACAGATACGCAGTATTTT. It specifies CSASLDTDTQYF.

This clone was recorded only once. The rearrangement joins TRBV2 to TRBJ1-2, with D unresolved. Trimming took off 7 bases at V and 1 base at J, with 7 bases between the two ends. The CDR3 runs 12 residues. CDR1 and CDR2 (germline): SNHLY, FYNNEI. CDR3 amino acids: CASIPVNYGYTF. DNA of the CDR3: TGTGCCAGCATCCCAGTTAACTATGGCTACACCTTC.

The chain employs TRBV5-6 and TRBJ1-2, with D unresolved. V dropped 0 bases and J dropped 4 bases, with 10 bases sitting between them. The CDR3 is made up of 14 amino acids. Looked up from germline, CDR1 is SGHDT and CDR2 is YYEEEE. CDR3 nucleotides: TGTGCCAGCAGCTTGGGAGGGCGCGTCTATGGCTACACCTTC. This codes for CASSLGGRVYGYTF.

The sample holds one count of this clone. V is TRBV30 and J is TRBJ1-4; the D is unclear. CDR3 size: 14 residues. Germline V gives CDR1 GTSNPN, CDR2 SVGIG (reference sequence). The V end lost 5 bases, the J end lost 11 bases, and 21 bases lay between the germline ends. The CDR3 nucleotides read TGTGCCTGGGCCTACGGGATAAGCGCAGGCAAACTGTTTTTT. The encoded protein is CAWAYGISAGKLFF.

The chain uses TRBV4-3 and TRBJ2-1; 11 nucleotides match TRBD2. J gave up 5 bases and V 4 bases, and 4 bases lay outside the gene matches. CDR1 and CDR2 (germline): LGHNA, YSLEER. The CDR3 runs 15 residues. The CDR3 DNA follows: TGCGCCAGCAGCCCTAGCGGGGGGACTCACAATGAGCAGTTCTTC. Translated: CASSPSGGTHNEQFF.

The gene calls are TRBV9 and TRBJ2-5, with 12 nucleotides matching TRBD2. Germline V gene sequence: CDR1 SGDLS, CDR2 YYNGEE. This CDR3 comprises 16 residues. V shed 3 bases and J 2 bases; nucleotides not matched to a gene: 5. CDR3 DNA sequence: TGTGCCAGCAGCGGGACTAGCGGGATGATACAAGAGACCCAGTACTTC. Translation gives CASSGTSGMIQETQYF.

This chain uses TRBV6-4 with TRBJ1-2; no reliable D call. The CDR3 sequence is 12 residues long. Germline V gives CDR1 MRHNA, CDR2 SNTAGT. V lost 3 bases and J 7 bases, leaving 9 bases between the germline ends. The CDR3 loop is CASSDPYTGYTF. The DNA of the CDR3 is TGTGCCAGCAGTGATCCCTATACTGGCTACACCTTC.